Below are 5 T cell receptor beta chains sequenced from a single sample in a study of control samples from healthy donors and cancer patients. Data came from immunoSEQ multiplex PCR; TCRdb stores just in-frame clones and leaves some out. This table has 45,000 to 55,000 clones, about 95% appearing once. Sequencing used blood. Every receptor here comes from a young man in good health.

The chain joins TRBV11-1 to TRBJ2-7, with 7 bases aligning to TRBD1. Germline CDR1 is SGHAT and CDR2 is FQDESV (reference sequence). This CDR3 has 15 amino acids. The ends lost 0 bases at V and 1 base at J; junction bases unmatched: 3. In DNA form, the CDR3 reads TGTGCCAGCAGCTTAGCGGGGACAGTTTCCTACGAGCAGTACTTC. It yields the protein CASSLAGTVSYEQYF.

In this sample, this clone turned up a few times. V and J are TRBV28 and TRBJ2-3; 9 bases line up with TRBD2. The CDR3 length is 16 residues. Germline CDR1 and CDR2: MDHEN and SYDVKM. The trim removed 3 bases at V and 2 bases at J, leaving 6 bases unmatched. In DNA, the CDR3 is TGTGCCAGCAGTTTGGGCGCTAGCGGGATCACAGATACGCAGTATTTT. Amino acid sequence: CASSLGASGITDTQYF.

The chain is built from TRBV7-2 and TRBJ2-2; 7 positions match TRBD2. Germline V CDR1 and CDR2: SGHTA, FQGNSA. The CDR3 totals 16 residues. The trim removed 5 bases at V and 3 bases at J, leaving 9 bases unmatched. The CDR3 sequence: CASSPYGTTYTGELFF. DNA for the CDR3: TGTGCCAGCAGCCCGTATGGGACTACCTACACCGGGGAGCTGTTTTTT. The whole variable domain, remainder taken from reference TRBV7-2 and TRBJ2-2, is GAGVSQSPSNKVTEKGKDVELRCDPISGHTALYWYRQSLGQGLEFLIYFQGNSAPDKSGLPSDRFSAERTGGSVSTLTIQRTQQEDSAVYLCASSPYGTTYTGELFFGEGSRLTVL.

This sequence joins TRBV6-5 and TRBJ2-7, with D perhaps given as TRBD1 or TRBD2 (5 bases each). From germline, CDR1 is MNHEY and CDR2 SVGAGI. The CDR3 has 15 amino acids. Trimming pared 7 bases from V and 2 bases from J, leaving 18 bases between. CDR3 amino acids: CASNQRDGTTYEQYF. The DNA for the CDR3 is TGTGCCAGCAATCAACGGGACGGCACAACCTACGAGCAGTACTTC.

This clone was counted a single time. The chain couples TRBV7-2 to TRBJ2-1; TRBD2 agrees at 14 bases. The length of the CDR3 is 18 residues. V gave up 6 bases and J gave up 7 bases; unmatched junction bases: 14. In germline, CDR1 is SGHTA, CDR2 FQGNSA. The CDR3 loop is CASRSGLAGVRVINEQFF. CDR3 in DNA: TGTGCCAGCAGATCGGGACTAGCGGGAGTTCGGGTTATTAATGAGCAGTTCTTC.